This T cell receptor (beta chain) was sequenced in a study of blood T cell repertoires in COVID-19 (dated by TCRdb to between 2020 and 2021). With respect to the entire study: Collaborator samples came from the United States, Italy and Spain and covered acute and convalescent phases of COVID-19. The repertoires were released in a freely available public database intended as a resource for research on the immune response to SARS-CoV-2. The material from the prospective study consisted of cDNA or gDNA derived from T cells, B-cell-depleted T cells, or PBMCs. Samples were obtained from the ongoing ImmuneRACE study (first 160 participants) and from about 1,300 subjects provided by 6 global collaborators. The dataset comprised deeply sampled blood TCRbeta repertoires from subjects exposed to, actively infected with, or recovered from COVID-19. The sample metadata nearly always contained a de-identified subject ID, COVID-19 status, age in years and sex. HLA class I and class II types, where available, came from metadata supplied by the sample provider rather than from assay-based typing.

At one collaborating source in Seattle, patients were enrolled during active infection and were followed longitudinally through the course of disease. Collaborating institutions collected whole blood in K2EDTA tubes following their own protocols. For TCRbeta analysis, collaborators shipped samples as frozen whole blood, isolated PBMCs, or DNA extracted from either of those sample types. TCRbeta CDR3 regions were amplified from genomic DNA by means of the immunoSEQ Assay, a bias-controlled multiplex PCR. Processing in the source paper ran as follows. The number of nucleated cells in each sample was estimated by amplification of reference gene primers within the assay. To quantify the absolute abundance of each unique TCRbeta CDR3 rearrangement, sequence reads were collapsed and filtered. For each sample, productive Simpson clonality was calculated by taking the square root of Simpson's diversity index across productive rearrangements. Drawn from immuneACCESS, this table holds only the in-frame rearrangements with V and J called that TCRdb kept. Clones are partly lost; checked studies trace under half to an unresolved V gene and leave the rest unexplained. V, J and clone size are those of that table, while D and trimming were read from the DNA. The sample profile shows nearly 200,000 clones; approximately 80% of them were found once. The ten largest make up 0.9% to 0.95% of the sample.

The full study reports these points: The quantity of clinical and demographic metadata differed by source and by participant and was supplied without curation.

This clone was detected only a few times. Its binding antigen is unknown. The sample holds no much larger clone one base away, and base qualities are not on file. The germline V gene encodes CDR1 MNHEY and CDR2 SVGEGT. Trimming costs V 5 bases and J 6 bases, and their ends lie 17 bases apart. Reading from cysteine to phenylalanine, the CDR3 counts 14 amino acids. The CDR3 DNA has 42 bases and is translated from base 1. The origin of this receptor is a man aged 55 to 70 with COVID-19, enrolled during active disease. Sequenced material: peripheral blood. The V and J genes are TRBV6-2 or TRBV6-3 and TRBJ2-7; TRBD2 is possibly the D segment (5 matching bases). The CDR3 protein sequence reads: CASSARAGKSEQYF. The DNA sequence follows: TGTGCCAGCAGTGCCCGCGCGGGTAAAAGCGAGCAGTACTTC.